The rows below give T cell receptor beta chains drawn from one sample of a study of blood T cell repertoires in COVID-19. Sequenced by immunoSEQ multiplex PCR; TCRdb stores in-frame clones only, minus some. The sample contains under 300,000 clones, 85% to 90% of which appear only once. The specimen sequenced was PBMCs or T cells enriched from blood (not recorded which). All receptors come from a man aged 18 to 29 who had recovered from COVID-19. CDR3s include the opening cysteine and the closing phenylalanine or tryptophan. Fields, in order: V gene, clone size, J gene, D gene, CDR3 DNA, CDR3 protein. The D gene is left open where the match is weak. Clone size, where shown, is once, few, many, or a class for clones that have expanded.

TRBV27	-	TRBJ1-1	TRBD1	TGTGCCAGCACTCCTTTGGAGGACAGGGGGCTGGTGAGCACTGAAGCTTTCTTT	CASTPLEDRGLVSTEAFF
TRBV1	-	TRBJ2-3	-	TGCACCAGCAGCCAAGCGACGGGGGGTCGCACAGATACGCAGTATTTT	CTSSQATGGRTDTQYF
TRBV5-1	-	TRBJ2-3	-	TGCGCCAGCAGCTTGGACAGGGCGAACACAGATACGCAGTATTTT	CASSLDRANTDTQYF
TRBV10-3	-	TRBJ2-1	-	TGTGCCATCTGGCAGGGTGGCCACAATGAGCAGTTCTTC	CAIWQGGHNEQFF
TRBV7-9	-	TRBJ2-3	-	TGTGCCAGCGCCCCTGAGTGGAGCAAGTACACAGATACGCAGTATTTT	CASAPEWSKYTDTQYF
TRBV7-9	-	TRBJ2-5	TRBD2	TGTGCCAGCAGCCAGGGGCTAGCGGGAGGGCAGACCCAGTACTTC	CASSQGLAGGQTQYF
TRBV4-1	-	TRBJ2-7	TRBD1	TGCGCCAGCAGCCAAGGACAGGGGCTGACCTACGAGCAGTACTTC	CASSQGQGLTYEQYF
TRBV27	-	TRBJ1-1	-	TGTGCCAGCAGTTTCTCGATGGGCGTTGAAGCTTTCTTT	CASSFSMGVEAFF
TRBV3-1/TRBV3-2	-	TRBJ2-5	-	TGTGCCAGCAGCCATCTACGGCAGGGCGGCGCAGAGACCCAGTACTTC	CASSHLRQGGAETQYF
TRBV7-8	-	TRBJ1-1	-	TGTGCCAGCAGCTTAGGAGTCACTGAAGCTTTCTTT	CASSLGVTEAFF
TRBV6-6	-	TRBJ1-2	-	TGTGCCAGCAGTTACGGGCAGGGCCTCTATGGCTACACCTTC	CASSYGQGLYGYTF
TRBV4-2	-	TRBJ1-3	-	TGTGCCAGCAGCCACCCGATTCCGGGAGATGGAAACACCATATATTTT	CASSHPIPGDGNTIYF
TRBV5-1	-	TRBJ2-5	-	TGCGCCAGCAGCCTCCCTTTAGAGAGCCAAGAGACCCAGTACTTC	CASSLPLESQETQYF
TRBV2	-	TRBJ2-5	TRBD1	TGTGCCAGCAGATCCGGGACAGGGTCGGGGGTCCAAGAGACCCAGTACTTC	CASRSGTGSGVQETQYF
TRBV2	few	TRBJ2-1	-	TGTGCCAGCAACCCGGGGAATGAGCAGTTCTTC	CASNPGNEQFF
TRBV7-9	-	TRBJ2-3	-	TGTGCCAGCAGCCCTTCTTTTCGGGGATTAACAGATACGCAGTATTTT	CASSPSFRGLTDTQYF
TRBV19	once	TRBJ1-1	-	TGTGCCAGTATTGCGCTTGTGAGAGATGAAGCTTTCTTT	CASIALVRDEAFF
TRBV7-8	-	TRBJ2-5	TRBD2	TGTGCCAGCAGCACCTTAGCGGGGCCACAAGAGACCCAGTACTTC	CASSTLAGPQETQYF
TRBV28	-	TRBJ2-7	TRBD2	TGTGCCAGCAGCCGAGGGACTAGCGGAGGATCCTACGAGCAGTACTTC	CASSRGTSGGSYEQYF
TRBV3-1/TRBV3-2	-	TRBJ2-3	-	TGTGCCAGCAGCCAAGGCGGTTTTAGCACAGATACGCAGTATTTT	CASSQGGFSTDTQYF
TRBV4-1	-	TRBJ1-4	-	TGCGCCAGCAGCCCGAGACAGGAGCGCGAAAAACTGTTTTTT	CASSPRQEREKLFF
TRBV2	-	TRBJ2-3	TRBD2	TGTGCCAGCTTGGGGGACAGACTAGCGGGAGGGCCTACGCAGTATTTT	CASLGDRLAGGPTQYF
TRBV6-5	-	TRBJ2-5	TRBD2	TGTGCCGTTGATACCGGGACTAGCGGACAAGAGACCCAGTACTTC	CAVDTGTSGQETQYF
TRBV7-9	-	TRBJ1-2	TRBD1	TGTGCCAGCAGCCCGGGACAGGACTATGGCTACACCTTC	CASSPGQDYGYTF
TRBV27	-	TRBJ2-7	TRBD2	TGTGCCAGCAGTCCAATTTGGACTAGCGGAAACTCCTACGAGCAGTACTTC	CASSPIWTSGNSYEQYF
TRBV18	-	TRBJ2-3	TRBD2	TGTGCCAGCTCCCAACTCCCGGGAGCGGGAGGGACAGATACGCAGTATTTT	CASSQLPGAGGTDTQYF
TRBV28	-	TRBJ2-5	TRBD1	TGTGCCAGCAGTATCAGGGGGTGGGGGCAAGAGACCCAGTACTTC	CASSIRGWGQETQYF
TRBV21-1	-	TRBJ2-1	-	TGTGCCAGCAGCAAAGCTCGGACTAGGAGCTCCTACAATGAGCAGTTCTTC	CASSKARTRSSYNEQFF